Each of the 6 T cell receptor beta chains below was sequenced from the same sample in a study of T-cell memory formation after mild COVID-19. TCRdb re-called the 5' RACE reads through MiXCR, storing one row per CDR3 protein. The table has 300,000 to 400,000 distinct CDR3 sequences, around an eighth seen once. Sequenced: PBMCs or a T cell subset sorted from them (not recorded which). These TCRs come from a man younger than 35 who had mild COVID-19 (a few samples of this study predate the infection). Cell type and time point are not known.

This clonotype has just a few counts. V usage is TRBV4-1 and J usage is TRBJ1-2, with 8 bases lining up with TRBD1. This CDR3 has 15 residues. After removal of 4 bases from V and 4 bases from J, the junction contained 8 bases not matched to a gene. CDR1 is MGHRA and CDR2 is YSYEKL in the germline V gene. CDR3 in amino acids: CASSLQGVASYGYTF. The CDR3 DNA reads as TGCGCCAGCAGCCTACAGGGGGTCGCTTCCTATGGCTACACCTTC.

The V call is TRBV12-3 or TRBV12-4, the J call TRBJ2-3; tentative D call: TRBD1 (5 bases). This CDR3 comprises 16 residues. Trimming cost V 6 bases and J 5 bases, with 21 bases left between them. The CDR3 DNA sequence: TGTGCCAGCAGCCCCGGCCTGGGGCCAAGGGGAGATACGCAGTATTTT. This codes for CASSPGLGPRGDTQYF.

This clonotype was observed a handful of times. The CDR3 nucleotides are TGTGTCGTTAGCGGGGGCCAAAGAGATGAGCAGTTCTTC. Residues: CVVSGGQRDEQFF. V and J are TRBV5-4 and TRBJ2-1; TRBD2 aligns across 9 bases. The CDR3 is 13 residues long. CDR1 SGHNT and CDR2 YYREEE come from the germline V gene (reference sequence).

The V call is TRBV10-3, the J call TRBJ2-7; D is ambiguous. The CDR3 loop spans 14 amino acids. The V gene's germline CDR1 is ENHRY and CDR2 SYGVKD. Trimming took 4 bases from V and 5 from J, leaving 15 bases between them. DNA of the CDR3: TGTGCCATCAGTGCGCAACTACAGCAGGACGAGCAGTACTTC. Its protein product is CAISAQLQQDEQYF.

The genes are TRBV20-1 and TRBJ2-7, with D unresolved. CDR1 and CDR2 (germline): DFQATT, SNEGSKA (reference sequence). The length of the CDR3 is 12 residues. V was clipped by 6 bases and J by 3 bases, with 12 bases between them. CDR3 sequence reads: CSAAGPLYEQYV. In DNA, the CDR3 is TGCAGTGCCGCTGGGCCACTCTACGAGCAGTACGTC.

This clonotype has just a few counts. This rearrangement joins TRBV5-1 to TRBJ2-1; no definite D call. Trimming left V 0 bases short and J 6 bases short, with 4 bases between. Germline V lookup: CDR1 SGHRS, CDR2 YFSETQ. The CDR3 consists of 12 residues. CDR3 sequence (DNA): TGCGCCAGCAGCTTGGAAGTCAATGAGCAGTTCTTC. It translates to CASSLEVNEQFF.